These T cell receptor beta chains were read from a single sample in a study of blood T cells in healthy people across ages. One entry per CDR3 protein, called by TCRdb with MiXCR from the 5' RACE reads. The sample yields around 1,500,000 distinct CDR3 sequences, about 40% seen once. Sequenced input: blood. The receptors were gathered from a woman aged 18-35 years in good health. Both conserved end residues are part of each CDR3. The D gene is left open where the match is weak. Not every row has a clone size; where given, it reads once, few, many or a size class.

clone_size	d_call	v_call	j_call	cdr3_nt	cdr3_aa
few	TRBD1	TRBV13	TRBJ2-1	TGTGCCAGCAGCTTAGCCGGAGACAGGGGTAATGAGCAGTTCTTC	CASSLAGDRGNEQFF
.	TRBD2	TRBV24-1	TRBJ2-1	TGTGCCACCAGTGAGTCCGGGACTAGCGGGAGAAGCGGCGAGCAGTTCTTC	CATSESGTSGRSGEQFF
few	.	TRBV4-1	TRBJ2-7	TGCGCCAGCAGCCAACTTGGAAGGGGTGACTTCTACGAGCAGTACTTC	CASSQLGRGDFYEQYF
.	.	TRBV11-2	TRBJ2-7	TGTGCCAGCAGCTTAGCTCCCCTCGGACTCGACGAGCAGTACTTC	CASSLAPLGLDEQYF
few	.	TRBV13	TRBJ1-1	TGTGCCAGCAGCAAGAGTGACGAAGCTTTCTTT	CASSKSDEAFF
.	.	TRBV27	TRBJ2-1	TGTGCCAGCAGCCTGACAGATTTCTACAATGAGCAGTTCTTC	CASSLTDFYNEQFF
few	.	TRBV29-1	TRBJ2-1	TGCAGCGTCGCGCCTACTGGGTATGAGCAGTTCTTC	CSVAPTGYEQFF
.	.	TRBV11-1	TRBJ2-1	TGTGCCAGCAGCTCCACAGGGAGGGGGCAGTTCTTC	CASSSTGRGQFF
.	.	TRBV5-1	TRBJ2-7	TGCGCCAGCAGCTTTCGACAGGTCGGGGACGAGCAGTACTTC	CASSFRQVGDEQYF
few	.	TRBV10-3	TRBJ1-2	TGTGCCATCAGTGAACGGGTGGGCTATGGCTACACCTTC	CAISERVGYGYTF
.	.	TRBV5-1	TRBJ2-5	TGCGCCAGCAAGGACGACGGGCCCCAAGAGACCCAGTACTTC	CASKDDGPQETQYF
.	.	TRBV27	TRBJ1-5	TGTGCCAGCAAATCCTTCGGAGGGGGGTTTGGGAACCAGCCCCAGCATTTT	CASKSFGGGFGNQPQHF
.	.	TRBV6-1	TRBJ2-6	TGTGCCAGCAGTCCCGCCGGGGCTGGGGCCAACGTCCTGACTTTC	CASSPAGAGANVLTF
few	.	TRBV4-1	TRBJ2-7	TGCGCCAGCAGCCAGGTAGACAGTGGCCCTTACGAGCAGTACTTC	CASSQVDSGPYEQYF
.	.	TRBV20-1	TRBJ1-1	TGCAGTGCTAGAGTTGTGGCCCCAGCTTTCTTT	CSARVVAPAFF
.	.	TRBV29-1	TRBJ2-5	TGCAGCGTTGGGGGGGCTTCGGAGACCCAGTACTTC	CSVGGASETQYF
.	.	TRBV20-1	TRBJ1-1	TGCAGTGCTACCCTCGGGGGCGGCACTGAAGCTTTCTTT	CSATLGGGTEAFF
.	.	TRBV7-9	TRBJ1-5	TGTGCCAGCAGCCCTGGTGTCGGGTCGGGCAATCAGCCCCAGCATTTT	CASSPGVGSGNQPQHF
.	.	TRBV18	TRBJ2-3	TGTGCCAGCTCACCACCGGCAGGGGTGAATGCAGATACGCAGTATTTT	CASSPPAGVNADTQYF
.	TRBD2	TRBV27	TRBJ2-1	TGTGCCAGCAGTTTCATGGCGGGGGTCAATGAGCAGTTCTTC	CASSFMAGVNEQFF
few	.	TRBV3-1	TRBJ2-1	TGTGCCAGCAGCCACTACGGGCGGGGAGGGGGGAATGAGCAGTTCTTC	CASSHYGRGGGNEQFF
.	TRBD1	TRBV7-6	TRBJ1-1	TGTACCAGCAGCTTAGCAGGGGGCGGCGGGTTCACTGAAGCTTTCTTT	CTSSLAGGGGFTEAFF
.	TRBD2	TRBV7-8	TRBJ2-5	TGTGCCAGCAGCTCCCAGCGGGAGTTCCCTAATGAGCAGTACTTC	CASSSQREFPNEQYF
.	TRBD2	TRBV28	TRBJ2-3	TGTGCCAGCCAAGGGATGATATTAGCGGGAAGCACAGATACGCAGTATTTT	CASQGMILAGSTDTQYF
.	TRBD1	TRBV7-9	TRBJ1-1	TGTGCCAGCAGCCGTATGACAGGGGTGAACACTGAAGCTTTCTTT	CASSRMTGVNTEAFF
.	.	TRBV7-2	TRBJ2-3	TGTGCCAGCAGCTTATGGGGGCGGGACACAGATACGCAGTATTTT	CASSLWGRDTDTQYF
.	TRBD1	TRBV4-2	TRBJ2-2	TGTGCCAGCCACCTGACAGGGTTGACCGGGGAGCTGTTTTTT	CASHLTGLTGELFF
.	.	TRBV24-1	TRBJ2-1	TGTGCCACCAGTGCGTCCAGAGGCTACAATGAGCAGTTCTTC	CATSASRGYNEQFF
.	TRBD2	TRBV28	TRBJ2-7	TGTGCCAGCAGTCCCAAGCGGGGGGGCCACTACGAGCAGTACTTC	CASSPKRGGHYEQYF
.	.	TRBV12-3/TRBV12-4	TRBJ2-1	TGTGCCGGCACCGTTTACGGCAATGAGCAGTTCTTC	CAGTVYGNEQFF
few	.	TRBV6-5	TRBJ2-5	TGTGCCAGCAGTTACCGGACAGCCGAGTACTTC	CASSYRTAEYF
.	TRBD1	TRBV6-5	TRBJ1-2	TGTGCCAGCAGTTACTCGAGCACCCTGATACGTTCCGGGACAGGGGATAACTATGGCTACACCTTC	CASSYSSTLIRSGTGDNYGYTF
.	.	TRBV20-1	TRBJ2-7	TGCAGTGCTAGAGTCGGTCCGGACAGCTCCTACGAGCAGTACTTC	CSARVGPDSSYEQYF
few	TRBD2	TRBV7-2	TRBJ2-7	TGTGCCAGCAGCTTAATAGGGGCGGGAGGGCCCAGGCCCTACGAGCAGTACTTC	CASSLIGAGGPRPYEQYF
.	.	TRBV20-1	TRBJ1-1	TGCAGTGCTAGAGATCTTCCGGCGGGGATGAACACTGAGGCTTTCTTT	CSARDLPAGMNTEAFF
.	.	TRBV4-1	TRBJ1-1	TGCGCCAGCAGCCAAGAGCGCCCGAACACTGAAGCTTTCTTT	CASSQERPNTEAFF
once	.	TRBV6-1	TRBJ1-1	TGTGCCAGCACGGAAGGTATCACTGAAGCTTTCTTT	CASTEGITEAFF
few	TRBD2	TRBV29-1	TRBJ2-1	TGCAGCGTTGATAGCGGGAGGGCCAGCTACAATGAGCAGTTCTTC	CSVDSGRASYNEQFF
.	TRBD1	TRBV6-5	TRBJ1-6	TGTGCCAGCAGTGGTTACAGGGGGCTGGAGTCACCCCTCCACTTT	CASSGYRGLESPLHF
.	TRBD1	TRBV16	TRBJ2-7	TGTGCCAGCAGCCAATCCCAGGGGGCGTCCTACGAGCAGTACTTC	CASSQSQGASYEQYF
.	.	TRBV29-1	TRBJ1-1	TGCAGCGCCGCCCGAGCGGTTGGGGGAACTGAAGCTTTCTTT	CSAARAVGGTEAFF
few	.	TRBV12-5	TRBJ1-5	TGTGCTAGTGGTTTGAAACAGCCCCAGCATTTT	CASGLKQPQHF
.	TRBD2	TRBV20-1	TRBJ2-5	TGCAGTGCTAGAAGTCGATATCGCGGACTAGCGGGACCTCAAGAGACCCAGTACTTC	CSARSRYRGLAGPQETQYF
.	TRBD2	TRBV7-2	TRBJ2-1	TGTGCCAGCAGCTGGGGGGCTACTAGCGGGGGACCCTACAATGAGCAGTTCTTC	CASSWGATSGGPYNEQFF
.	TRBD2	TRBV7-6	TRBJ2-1	TGTGCCAGCAGCTCCCTTAGCGGGGGGGCCCTCCATGAGCAGTTCTTC	CASSSLSGGALHEQFF
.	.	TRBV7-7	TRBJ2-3	TGTGCTAGCAGCTTACTTACGGGTAGCACAGATACGCAGTATTTT	CASSLLTGSTDTQYF
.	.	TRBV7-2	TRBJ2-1	TGTGCCAGCAGCTTGGTGGGACAAGAGACCCAGTTCTTC	CASSLVGQETQFF
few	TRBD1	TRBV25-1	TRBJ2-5	TGTGCCAGCAGTGAATTCCGACAGGGACAGACCCAGTACTTC	CASSEFRQGQTQYF
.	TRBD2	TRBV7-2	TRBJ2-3	TGTGCCAGCAGCGTATCTAGCGGAGCTAGCACAGATACGCAGTATTTT	CASSVSSGASTDTQYF
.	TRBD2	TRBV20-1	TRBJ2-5	TGCAGTGTGCCGGGAGGGCTTGAGGGAGAGCAGTACTTC	CSVPGGLEGEQYF
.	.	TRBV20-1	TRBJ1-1	TGCAGTGCCGAGCCCATCGGGGTGGGGACTGAAGCTTTCTTT	CSAEPIGVGTEAFF
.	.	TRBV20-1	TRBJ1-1	TGCAGTGCTAGAGCATACGGGCAGGGTGTGAGGGCGAACACTGAAGCTTTCTTT	CSARAYGQGVRANTEAFF
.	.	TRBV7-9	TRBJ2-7	TGTGCCAGCAGTTCTACCAACCTAGGGGGCGAGCAGTACTTC	CASSSTNLGGEQYF